What follows are 15 T cell receptor beta chains derived from one specimen sequenced in a study of blood T cell repertoires in COVID-19. TCRdb's table, derived via immunoSEQ multiplex PCR, lists solely in-frame clones and lacks some. The data contain 150,000 or so clones, just under 85% of them singletons. Sequenced sample: PBMCs or T cells enriched from blood (not recorded which). The origin of the receptors is a man aged 45 to 65 who had recovered from COVID-19.

The chain combines TRBV19 with TRBJ2-1; 12 nucleotides line up with TRBD2. The CDR3 is 15 amino acids. V shed 5 bases and J 7 bases; nucleotides not matched to a gene: 6. The germline gives CDR1 LNHDA, CDR2 SQIVND (reference sequence). The CDR3 protein is CASSVYGLAGNEQFF. In DNA form, the CDR3 reads TGTGCCAGTAGTGTTTACGGACTAGCGGGGAATGAGCAGTTCTTC.

This chain's CDR3 is CASSQDRTGASPLHF. CDR3 bases: TGTGCCAGCAGCCAAGATAGGACAGGGGCTTCACCCCTCCACTTT. V and J are TRBV4-2 and TRBJ1-6, with 9 bases lining up with TRBD1. Germline V gene lookup returns CDR1 LGHNA and CDR2 YNFKEQ. The CDR3 loop spans 15 amino acids. V was pared by 0 bases and J by 9 bases, with 3 bases of the junction left unmatched.

In its sample, this clone was seen a few times. This chain links TRBV30 with TRBJ1-3; tentatively, D is TRBD1 (6 bases). The germline V gene has CDR1 GTSNPN and CDR2 SVGIG (reference sequence). The CDR3 extends over 15 amino acids. Trimming stripped 4 bases from V and 0 bases from J, with 13 bases between. This chain's CDR3 is CAWTKDRLSGNTIYF. The CDR3, as DNA: TGTGCCTGGACTAAGGACAGACTCTCTGGAAACACCATATATTTT.

The chain has TRBV7-8 and TRBJ2-7; maybe TRBD1 (5 bases). Germline V gene lookup returns CDR1 SGHVS and CDR2 FQNEAQ. V gave up 5 bases and J gave up 6 bases, with 17 bases separating them. The length of the CDR3 is 14 residues. The CDR3 loop is CASSPWPARGEQYF. CDR3 bases: TGTGCCAGCAGCCCGTGGCCCGCAAGGGGCGAGCAGTACTTC.

The chain links TRBV6-5 to TRBJ1-4; no firm D call. The V gene's germline CDR1 is MNHEY and CDR2 SVGAGI. This CDR3 has 12 amino acids. Trimming removed 8 bases at V and 0 bases at J, with 4 bases between. For the CDR3, the DNA is TGTGCCAGCCGGGCAACTAATGAAAAACTGTTTTTT. The encoded protein is CASRATNEKLFF.

CDR3 sequence: CASTVRSLHQETQYF. CDR3 bases: TGTGCCAGCACAGTGCGGAGCCTACATCAAGAGACCCAGTACTTC. V and J are TRBV6-5 and TRBJ2-5; no clear D. This CDR3 comprises 15 residues. Trimming pared 7 bases from V and 2 bases from J, leaving 17 bases between. Looked up from germline, CDR1 is MNHEY and CDR2 is SVGAGI.

V usage is TRBV4-1 and J usage is TRBJ1-2; D may be TRBD1 (6 bases). The germline V gene encodes CDR1 MGHRA and CDR2 YSYEKL. Trimming took off 0 bases at V and 0 bases at J, with 14 bases between the two ends. CDR3 length: 17 amino acids. The CDR3 coding sequence is TGCGCCAGCAGCCAAGATAACAGGGTTATAACTAACTATGGCTACACCTTC. This codes for CASSQDNRVITNYGYTF.

This clone was seen a few times. This sequence joins TRBV30 and TRBJ1-5, with D tentatively TRBD1 (6 bases). The V and J ends lost 5 bases and 0 bases respectively, with 17 bases between them. The germline V gene encodes CDR1 GTSNPN and CDR2 SVGIG (reference sequence). The CDR3 extends over 16 amino acids. The chain's CDR3 is CAWGIGGGFSNQPQHF. The CDR3 DNA reads as TGTGCCTGGGGGATTGGGGGGGGCTTTAGCAATCAGCCCCAGCATTTT. Variable domain in full (rest from reference TRBV30 and TRBJ1-5): SQTIHQWPATLVQPVGSPLSLECTVEGTSNPNLYWYRQAAGRGLQLLFYSVGIGQISSEVPQNLSASRPQDRQFILSSKKLLLSDSGFYLCAWGIGGGFSNQPQHFGDGTRLSIL.

This chain uses TRBV7-2 with TRBJ2-7, with 8 nucleotides matching TRBD2. The CDR3 has 15 amino acids. J gave up 3 bases and V 2 bases, and 6 bases lay outside the gene matches. Germline V gene lookup returns CDR1 SGHTA and CDR2 FQGNSA. CDR3 residues: CASSLSGTSSYEQYF. For the CDR3, the DNA is TGTGCCAGCAGCTTATCCGGGACTAGTAGCTACGAGCAGTACTTC.

V and J are TRBV10-1 and TRBJ2-1; 7 bases align to TRBD1. The CDR3 contains 14 residues. Germline CDR1 and CDR2: WNHNN and SYGVQD (reference sequence). Trimming cost V 8 bases and J 2 bases; bases outside gene matches: 6. The CDR3 is CASSVQGPYNEQFF. The CDR3 region has the DNA TGCGCCAGCTCAGTACAGGGGCCCTACAATGAGCAGTTCTTC.

This chain joins TRBV7-3 and TRBJ2-3, with D tentatively TRBD1 (6 bases). The CDR3 extends over 15 amino acids. V lost 4 bases and J 0 bases, leaving 11 bases between the germline ends. Per germline, CDR1 SGHTA and CDR2 FQGTGA. CDR3 sequence reads: CASSSFGQSTDTQYF. The CDR3 nucleotides are TGTGCCAGCAGCTCATTCGGACAGAGCACAGATACGCAGTATTTT.

The chain has TRBV12-3 or TRBV12-4 and TRBJ1-2; TRBD1 might be the D (6 bases). V lost 6 bases, J lost 12 bases, and 14 bases lay in between. The CDR3 has 11 residues. CDR3: CASRSQGPDTF. The CDR3 region has the DNA TGTGCCAGCAGATCACAGGGTCCAGACACCTTC.

The chain employs TRBV7-9 and TRBJ2-1; 10 bases map to TRBD2. V gave up 2 bases and J gave up 2 bases; unmatched junction bases: 12. The CDR3 loop spans 19 amino acids. From germline, CDR1 is SEHNR and CDR2 FQNEAQ (reference sequence). CDR3 nucleotide sequence: TGTGCCAGCAGCTTAACTTTGGGGACCGGACTAGCGGCCTACAATGAGCAGTTCTTC. Translated: CASSLTLGTGLAAYNEQFF. The whole variable domain, remainder taken from reference TRBV7-9 and TRBJ2-1, is DTGVSQNPRHKITKRGQNVTFRCDPISEHNRLYWYRQTLGQGPEFLTYFQNEAQLEKSRLLSDRFSAERPKGSFSTLEIQRTEQGDSAMYLCASSLTLGTGLAAYNEQFFGPGTRLTVL.

V and J are TRBV6-1 and TRBJ2-1; D is perhaps TRBD2 (6 bases). The V and J ends lost 4 bases and 10 bases respectively, with 23 bases between them. CDR1 and CDR2 (germline): MNHNS, SASEGT. The CDR3 is 16 amino acids. CDR3 nucleotides: TGTGCCAGCAGTGCAGTACTAGCTGGGGGTGAAGCGGAGCAGTTCTTC. Translated, it gives CASSAVLAGGEAEQFF.

V is TRBV19 and J is TRBJ2-2; possibly TRBD1 for D (6 bases). This CDR3 spans 15 amino acids. V was pared by 4 bases and J by 1 base, with 10 bases between. The germline CDR1 and CDR2 sequences are LNHDA and SQIVND (reference sequence). In DNA, the CDR3 is TGTGCCAGTAGTAGGCAGGGGATGAACACCGGGGAGCTGTTTTTT. Amino acid sequence: CASSRQGMNTGELFF.